The 16 T cell receptor beta chains given below trace back to one sample, sequenced in a study of blood T cell repertoires in COVID-19. Some clones are missing from TCRdb's copy, which holds only in-frame ones; the method was immunoSEQ multiplex PCR. This repertoire shows 130,000 to 150,000 clones, 80% found once; its top ten account for 10% to 15%. Sample: peripheral blood. Source of these receptors: a man in his sixties with active or convalescent COVID-19.

The rearrangement uses TRBV11-3 and TRBJ2-3, with TRBD2 matching 9 bases. V gave up 1 base and J gave up 4 bases; unmatched junction bases: 6. The CDR3 is made up of 16 amino acids. CDR1 is SGHNT, CDR2 YENEEA, per germline. The CDR3 region has the DNA TGTGCCAGCAGCTTAGTGATGGCGGGAGGGGCAGATACGCAGTATTTT. Amino acid sequence: CASSLVMAGGADTQYF.

The chain joins TRBV5-5 to TRBJ2-7, with 9 nucleotides matching TRBD1. The length of the CDR3 is 16 residues. The V gene end was trimmed by 2 bases and the J gene end by 1 base; junction bases not matched to a gene: 7. Germline CDR1 and CDR2: SGHKS and YYEKEE (reference sequence). CDR3 loop: CASSLVGQGWSYEQYF. As DNA, the CDR3 is TGTGCCAGCAGCTTAGTGGGACAGGGATGGTCCTACGAGCAGTACTTC. The whole variable domain, remainder taken from reference TRBV5-5 and TRBJ2-7, is DAGVTQSPTHLIKTRGQQVTLRCSPISGHKSVSWYQQVLGQGPQFIFQYYEKEERGRGNFPDRFSARQFPNYSSELNVNALLLGDSALYLCASSLVGQGWSYEQYFGPGTRLTVT.

The genes are TRBV2 and TRBJ1-1; 12 positions agree with TRBD1. J lost 4 bases, V lost 7 bases, and 4 bases had no gene match. This CDR3 region has 14 residues. From germline, CDR1 is SNHLY and CDR2 FYNNEI. The CDR3 protein is CASIPGQGATEAFF. The CDR3 region has the DNA TGTGCCAGCATTCCGGGACAGGGGGCCACTGAAGCTTTCTTT. Together with reference TRBV2 and TRBJ1-1, the CDR3 gives the full variable domain: EPEVTQTPSHQVTQMGQEVILRCVPISNHLYFYWYRQILGQKVEFLVSFYNNEISEKSEIFDDQFSVERPDGSNFTLKIRSTKLEDSAMYFCASIPGQGATEAFFGQGTRLTVV.

V and J are TRBV19 and TRBJ2-2; 9 bases align to TRBD2. This CDR3 comprises 15 residues. J lost 4 bases, V lost 10 bases, and 10 bases had no gene match. From germline, CDR1 is LNHDA and CDR2 SQIVND (reference sequence). DNA of the CDR3: TGTGCCACCAGATTAGCGGGAGAGGGCACCGGGGAGCTGTTTTTT. Its translation is CATRLAGEGTGELFF.

The V and J genes are TRBV6-1 and TRBJ2-2; a possible D gene is TRBD2 (6 bases). The CDR3 is 17 residues long. The germline V gene has CDR1 MNHNS and CDR2 SASEGT. Trimming cost V 0 bases and J 6 bases, with 17 bases left between them. The CDR3 DNA is TGTGCCAGCAGTGAAGCTCGGCAGGGCGGGATCCCCGGGGAGCTGTTTTTT. Amino acid sequence: CASSEARQGGIPGELFF.

The V and J genes are TRBV19 and TRBJ2-3, with D hard to call. Germline V gives CDR1 LNHDA, CDR2 SQIVND (reference sequence). The CDR3 totals 13 residues. The germline V and J ends were trimmed by 4 bases and 6 bases, with 11 bases remaining between them. The CDR3: CASSTRMTDTQYF. The CDR3 DNA is TGTGCCAGTAGTACCCGGATGACTGATACGCAGTATTTT. Full variable domain (remainder filled in from reference TRBV19 and TRBJ2-3): DGGITQSPKYLFRKEGQNVTLSCEQNLNHDAMYWYRQDPGQGLRLIYYSQIVNDFQKGDIAEGYSVSREKKESFPLTVTSAQKNPTAFYLCASSTRMTDTQYFGPGTRLTVL.

This chain links TRBV12-3 or TRBV12-4 with TRBJ2-7, with 7 bases lining up with TRBD2. Trimming removed 5 bases from V and 4 bases from J; junction bases left unmatched: 5. The CDR3 contains 13 residues. The CDR3 DNA sequence: TGTGCCAGCAGTGAGGGACTACCTTACGAGCAGTACTTC. Its protein product is CASSEGLPYEQYF.

V is TRBV3-1 (or the pseudogene TRBV3-2) and J is TRBJ2-1, with TRBD2 matching over 10 bases. CDR3 length equals 15 residues. Germline V gene data show CDR1 as LGHDT and CDR2 as YNNKEL (reference sequence). After removal of 5 bases from V and 7 bases from J, the junction contained 8 bases not matched to a gene. The DNA of the CDR3 is TGTGCCAGCAGCGTGGGAAGGACTAGCGGTAATGAGCAGTTCTTC. Its protein product is CASSVGRTSGNEQFF.

V gene TRBV14 combines with J gene TRBJ2-3, with D maybe TRBD2 (6 bases). V gave up 4 bases and J gave up 2 bases, with 10 bases separating them. The CDR3 has 14 amino acids. Germline CDR1 is SGHDN and CDR2 is FVKESK. The CDR3 DNA reads as TGTGCCAGCAGCCCCGGGACTCACACAGATACGCAGTATTTT. Its protein product is CASSPGTHTDTQYF. The full variable domain, in which reference TRBV14 and TRBJ2-3 provide the parts outside the CDR3, is EAGVTQFPSHSVIEKGQTVTLRCDPISGHDNLYWYRRVMGKEIKFLLHFVKESKQDESGMPNNRFLAERTGGTYSTLKVQPAELEDSGVYFCASSPGTHTDTQYFGPGTRLTVL.

The chain has TRBV5-4 and TRBJ1-1; 10 bases are a match to TRBD1. CDR1 and CDR2 from the germline V gene are SGHNT and YYREEE (reference sequence). V was pared by 4 bases and J by 0 bases, with 12 bases of the junction left unmatched. This CDR3 contains 18 residues. As DNA, the CDR3 is TGTGCCAGCAGCCCCTCAAGGGACAGGGGATTAATGAACACTGAAGCTTTCTTT. Translating it yields CASSPSRDRGLMNTEAFF.

The J gene is TRBJ1-1, the V gene TRBV18, with 7 bases that match TRBD1. The CDR3 runs 15 residues. Germline CDR1 is KGHSH and CDR2 is LQKENI. The V and J ends lost 6 bases and 4 bases, in that order; junction bases with no gene match: 11. The CDR3 sequence is CASSLQGSRVTEAFF. The CDR3, as DNA: TGTGCCAGCTCGCTACAGGGGTCTCGGGTCACTGAAGCTTTCTTT.

The chain is built from TRBV28 and TRBJ2-7; D perhaps matches TRBD1 (5 bases). The CDR3 is made up of 14 amino acids. Germline values: CDR1 MDHEN, CDR2 SYDVKM. With 5 bases removed from V and 3 bases from J, the gap between germline ends came to 14 bases. CDR3 DNA: TGTGCCAGCAGTCCCCGACAGCTAAACTACGAGCAGTACTTC. Encoded protein: CASSPRQLNYEQYF.

The J gene is TRBJ1-2, the V gene TRBV5-1, with D possibly matching TRBD1 (6 bases). The V end lost 0 bases, the J end lost 3 bases, and 12 bases lay between the germline ends. This CDR3 is built from 15 residues. Germline-derived CDR1 and CDR2 are SGHRS and YFSETQ. The CDR3 loop reads CASSLAAGVDYGYTF. The CDR3 nucleotides are TGCGCCAGCAGCTTGGCGGCAGGGGTTGACTATGGCTACACCTTC.

This chain connects TRBV21-1 to TRBJ1-2; the table's D call, TRBD1, was not checked against the DNA. TRBV21-1 is a listed pseudogene. The CDR3 is 14 amino acids. The CDR3, as DNA: TGTGCCAGCAGCAAAGCCGACAGACGCTATGGCTACACCTTC. It encodes CASSKADRRYGYTF.

The chain employs TRBV11-2 and TRBJ1-5; D not certain. Trimming removed 5 bases at V and 4 bases at J, with 6 bases between. Germline V gene data show CDR1 as SGHAT and CDR2 as FQNNGV. The CDR3 spans 12 residues. In DNA form, the CDR3 reads TGTGCCAGCAGCCAGGAAAATCAGCCCCAGCATTTT. It yields the protein CASSQENQPQHF.

The gene calls are TRBV3-1 (or the pseudogene TRBV3-2) and TRBJ2-1, with 7 bases aligning to TRBD2. From germline, CDR1 is LGHDT and CDR2 YNNKEL (reference sequence). Trimming took 1 base from V and 7 from J; bases not matched to a gene: 25. The CDR3 consists of 21 residues. CDR3 sequence (DNA): TGTGCCAGCAGCCAAGTCGGGGAAATACTAGTCGGGCGGGAGACGAAGAATGAGCAGTTCTTC. Translated, it gives CASSQVGEILVGRETKNEQFF.